The source of this T cell receptor (beta chain) is a study of shared clonotypes between healthy human individuals. The study, taken as a whole, reports: Among the subsets, naive ones generally showed larger estimated richness than memory ones.

Data came from immunoSEQ multiplex PCR; TCRdb stores just in-frame clones and leaves some out. Seen here are over 700,000 clones, approximately 77% observed once, and the top ten hold approximately 2%. A remark on this clone: The antigen is undetermined.

None of the donors, who were healthy HIV-negative adults, had recently had acute infections or vaccinations. Partitioning of CD4+ cells yielded a CD45RA+ naive subset and a CD45RA-negative memory subset. The CDR3 consists of 16 residues. Germline-derived CDR1 and CDR2 are MDHEN and SYDVKM. The V gene end was trimmed by 6 bases and the J gene end by 8 bases; junction bases not matched to a gene: 18. The gene calls are TRBV28 and TRBJ1-2; 7 positions agree with TRBD1. This sequence originates from a woman in her 30s in good health. The specimen sequenced was memory CD4+ T cells sorted from blood. Subset reported: CD45RA-negative fraction. CDR3 nucleotides: TGTGCCAGCAGCAAACCCTGGGACAGACCGAAAGGCGGCTACACCTTC. It is translated as CASSKPWDRPKGGYTF.